This T cell receptor (beta chain) was observed in a study of shared clonotypes between healthy human individuals (TCRdb year 2020). Looking at the study overall: The cohort included three men and a couple of women between 18 and 49 years of age. For each donor, CD4 naive and CD4 memory were each given three plates, CD8 naive was given two plates, and CD8 memory was given one plate. To estimate repertoire size and how much clonotype sharing occurs between individuals, the study deeply sequenced the blood TCR repertoires of about five healthy adults. Libraries were prepared and TCR repertoires were sequenced by different laboratories using diverse techniques, in order to increase sequencing depth and limit assay-specific biases. Each donor's leukapheresis produced roughly between about 0.8 and 10 billion PBMCs.

Findings and caveats that apply to the study as a whole: Rarefaction of sorted-subset datasets indicated incomplete sequencing despite the large sequencing depth. About 4.5% of naive CD4, 3.5% of naive CD8, 2.3% of memory CD4, and more than 0.35% of memory CD8 clonotypes were shared across a few donors. Compared with non-shared clonotypes, clonotypes shared by all four sorted-subset donors had higher generation probabilities. The small number of donors limited the genetic and exposure-history diversity represented. Pairwise subsampling indicated that sequencing depth was expected to affect the degree of clonotype sharing among donors. Sampling was limited to blood, and TCR repertoires in tissue likely differ from TCR repertoires in blood. Estimated clonotype richness was generally larger for naive than for memory subsets.

Using the deep immunoSEQ assay, TCR CDR3 regions were amplified from genomic DNA by multiplex PCR. For each cell subset, the extracted genomic DNA was distributed evenly across all wells of several immunoSEQ 96-well plates, and each plate served as one replicate. For sorted subsets, each replicate PCR was loaded with around 200 ng genomic DNA, equivalent to approximately 33,000 T cell genomes. Purified libraries were measured with a Qubit 3.0 fluorometer, size-checked on a Bioanalyzer 2100, and measured again with the KAPA Library Quantification kit. Every immunoSEQ 96-well plate was sequenced on a dedicated single-read 150-cycle Illumina NextSeq 550 flow cell. The study's own analysis went as follows. Because the immunoSEQ output held only junctional sequences and lacked quality scores, the filtering could not match the filtering applied to full-length reads. To assign V/J genes and CDR3, sequences were annotated against IMGT germline references using PyIR, a Python wrapper for IgBLAST v1.9. Reads were removed for weak V/J assignments (E-value above 1e-6), missing CDR3, stop codons, out-of-frame junctions, or ambiguous translated residues. V3J clonotypes were defined as sequences sharing the same inferred V gene, J gene, and CDR3 amino acid sequence. Percentage overlap between repertoires was computed as shared unique clonotypes divided by the size of the smaller repertoire. Three approaches were used to assess repertoire richness: RTK rarefaction, the Chao1 estimator, and Recon v2.1 estimates of unobserved clonotypes. For all TCRbeta clonotypes obtained by the gDNA method from a handful of donors, generation probabilities were computed with OLGA. This is the immuneACCESS table as TCRdb keeps it, with only in-frame sequences that have V and J called. A part of the clones is gone; compared with another copy, unresolved V genes explain less than half, and the rest is unexplained. V, J and clone size derive from that table, while D and trimming were established from the DNA sequence. This sample holds roughly 720,000 clones; 90% were observed only once. More than 30% of the sample is taken by the ten largest.

CDR1 is given as MNHEY and CDR2 as SVGAGI, both from the germline V gene. Taken from cysteine to phenylalanine, the CDR3 has 16 residues. The DNA shown is the 48-base CDR3, in frame from base 1. The trim is 0 bases for V and 1 base for J, with a gap of 13 bases between the germline ends. Healthy HIV-negative adults with no recently reported acute infections or vaccinations were included as donors. Every donor was a Caucasian adult living in Nashville, Tennessee, USA. CD8 memory samples consisted of magnetically selected CD45RO+ cells combined with CCR7-negative CD45RA+ effector memory (TemRA) cells. Blood was collected by leukapheresis, and PBMCs were isolated by Ficoll-Histopaque density gradient centrifugation and then cryopreserved in liquid nitrogen vapor phase. Analytical flow cytometry was used to check the purity and quantity of each magnetically sorted T cell population. Genomic DNA was isolated from each sorted fraction and quantified by UV absorbance on a Nanodrop 2000c.

A word on this clone: Which antigen it targets is not known. There are no base qualities to consult, and no much larger clone falls within one base.

The clonotype comes from a man between 18 and 29 years old in good health. Some clones in this sample may be carry-over from other donors' samples. This chain joins TRBV6-5 to TRBJ2-7; TRBD1 could be the D gene, as 7 bases match. The sample comprised memory CD8+ T cells from PBMCs. What the cell subset or site label conveys for this sample: CD45RO+ cells pooled with CCR7-negative TemRA cells. The CDR3 has the sequence CASSYSSGDRSYEQYF. The nucleotide sequence is TGTGCCAGCAGTTACTCGTCGGGGGACAGATCCTACGAGCAGTACTTC.